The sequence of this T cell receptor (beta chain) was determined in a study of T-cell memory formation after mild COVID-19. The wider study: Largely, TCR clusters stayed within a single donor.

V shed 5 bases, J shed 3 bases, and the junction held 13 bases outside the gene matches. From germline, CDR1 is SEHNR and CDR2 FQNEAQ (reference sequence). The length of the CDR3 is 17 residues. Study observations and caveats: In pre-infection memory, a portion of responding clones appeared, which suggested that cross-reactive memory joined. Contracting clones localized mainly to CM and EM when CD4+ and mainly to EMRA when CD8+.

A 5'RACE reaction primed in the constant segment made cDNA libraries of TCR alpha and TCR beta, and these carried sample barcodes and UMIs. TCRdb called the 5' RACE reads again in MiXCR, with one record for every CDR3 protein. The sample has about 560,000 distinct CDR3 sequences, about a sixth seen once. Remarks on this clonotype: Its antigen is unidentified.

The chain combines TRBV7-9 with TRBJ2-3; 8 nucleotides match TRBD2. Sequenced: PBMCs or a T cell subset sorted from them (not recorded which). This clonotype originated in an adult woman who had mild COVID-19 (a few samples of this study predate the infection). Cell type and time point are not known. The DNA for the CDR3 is TGTGCCAGCAGCCCCGTGACCCCCGGGACTAGAACAGATACGCAGTATTTT. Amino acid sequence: CASSPVTPGTRTDTQYF.